The 7 T cell receptor beta chains below come from one sample, sequenced in a study of memory CD4+ T cells and cytomegalovirus serostatus. The sort gate was single viable CD3+CD4+CD8-CD45RO+ cells for memory CD4+ T cells. Profiling relied on immunoSEQ multiplex PCR, and the TCRdb table lists in-frame clones only, not all of them. The sample yields about 75,000 clones, 60% to 80% seen once. The specimen was memory CD4+ T cells from blood. The receptors were sampled from an adult in good health and CMV-seropositive.

V and J are TRBV4-1 and TRBJ2-3; 7 bases fit TRBD2. The length of the CDR3 is 15 residues. V gave up 3 bases and J gave up 2 bases; unmatched junction bases: 5. The germline gives CDR1 MGHRA, CDR2 YSYEKL. The CDR3 nucleotides are TGCGCCAGCAGCCACCCTGGGACTACCACAGATACGCAGTATTTT. It is translated as CASSHPGTTTDTQYF.

The chain combines TRBV30 with TRBJ2-3, with TRBD2 identical over 9 bases. The CDR3 is made up of 13 amino acids. Germline loops: CDR1 GTSNPN, CDR2 SVGIG (reference sequence). The ends lost 8 bases at V and 3 bases at J; junction bases unmatched: 6. The chain's CDR3 is CALLAGETDTQYF. In DNA, the CDR3 is TGTGCCCTTTTAGCGGGAGAGACAGATACGCAGTATTTT.

As regards this clone: This CDR3 is also generated by other DNA sequences in the sample. The rearrangement joins TRBV6-6 to TRBJ1-2; the D gene is possibly TRBD1 (6 bases). V lost 6 bases to trimming and J lost 4 bases, with 15 bases between them. This CDR3 contains 14 residues. The V gene's germline CDR1 is MNHNY and CDR2 SVGAGI (reference sequence). In DNA form, the CDR3 reads TGTGCCAGCAGCCTAAGGGGGATCGGCTATGGCTACACCTTC. Amino acid sequence: CASSLRGIGYGYTF.

In its sample, this clone was seen once. The chain is built from TRBV29-1 and TRBJ2-7; the match to TRBD2 covers 8 bases. The CDR3 is 15 residues long. CDR1 and CDR2 from the germline V gene are SQVTM and ANQGSEA. J lost 0 bases, V lost 3 bases, and 7 bases had no gene match. CDR3 sequence (DNA): TGCAGCGTTGACGGGGGCGGGGGGAGCTCCTACGAGCAGTACTTC. Its protein is CSVDGGGGSSYEQYF.

The chain couples TRBV19 to TRBJ2-3; possible D gene TRBD2, 5 bases. Between the trimmed V and J ends, which lost 0 bases and 5 bases, there was a span of 12 bases. Germline V gives CDR1 LNHDA, CDR2 SQIVND (reference sequence). This CDR3 spans 15 amino acids. In DNA form, the CDR3 reads TGTGCCAGTAGTATAGATCCAGGCGGGCGAGATACGCAGTATTTT. This encodes CASSIDPGGRDTQYF.

The chain recombines TRBV27 with TRBJ1-2, with D uncertain. Trimming cost V 4 bases and J 3 bases, with 15 bases left between them. Germline V gives CDR1 MNHEY, CDR2 SMNVEV (reference sequence). The CDR3 sequence is 15 residues long. CDR3 region: CASSSLAQDYYGYTF. The CDR3 nucleotides read TGTGCCAGCAGTTCCCTCGCCCAGGATTACTATGGCTACACCTTC.

This clone has a handful of counts. This chain uses TRBV9 with TRBJ2-2; TRBD2 agrees at 8 bases. With V trimmed by 0 bases and J by 5 bases, 6 bases remained unmatched. Germline CDR1 SGDLS, CDR2 YYNGEE. The CDR3 has 16 amino acids. The CDR3 DNA reads as TGTGCCAGCAGCGTAGTACCGGGAGGGCGGACCGGGGAGCTGTTTTTT. It encodes CASSVVPGGRTGELFF.